A single sample gave rise to the 20 T cell receptor beta chains below, sequenced in a study of cytomegalovirus exposure and HLA in healthy donors. The primer mix had 60 Vbeta and 13 Jbeta primers. The data were produced by immunoSEQ multiplex PCR, yet TCRdb's version contains in-frame clones alone and is incomplete. The sample consists of about 140,000 clones, 73% of them appearing once. What was sequenced was PBMCs. The source is a human donor in good health.

This clone was recorded only once. The V gene is TRBV6-5, the J gene TRBJ2-2; 11 bases line up with TRBD1. The CDR3 spans 15 residues. Germline-derived CDR1 and CDR2 are MNHEY and SVGAGI. V gave up 3 bases and J gave up 5 bases; unmatched junction bases: 2. Here the CDR3 reads CASSYGQGATGELFF. The CDR3 region has the DNA TGTGCCAGCAGTTATGGACAGGGGGCTACCGGGGAGCTGTTTTTT.

The V gene is TRBV6-6, the J gene TRBJ1-6; maybe TRBD1 (6 bases). Trimming pared 1 base from V and 11 bases from J, leaving 18 bases between. The CDR3 length is 16 residues. Germline loops: CDR1 MNHNY, CDR2 SVGAGI (reference sequence). In nucleotides, the CDR3 is TGTGCCAGCAGTTACTTCCGGGACACGGCTAAGCCACCCCTCCACTTT. Protein product: CASSYFRDTAKPPLHF.

V usage is TRBV5-1 and J usage is TRBJ2-5; D gene ambiguous. Deletions cut 0 bases from V and 9 bases from J, with 18 bases between. CDR1 is SGHRS and CDR2 is YFSETQ in the germline V gene. This CDR3 comprises 15 residues. The CDR3 DNA reads as TGCGCCAGCAGCTTGGACGCTTCGTCGGTCCGGGCCCAGTACTTC. Amino acid sequence: CASSLDASSVRAQYF.

The rearrangement links TRBV25-1 to TRBJ2-5, with 7 bases lining up with TRBD1. Germline CDR1 MGHDK, CDR2 SYGVNS. Unmatched junction bases numbered 7, after V lost 2 bases and J lost 4 bases. There are 15 residues in the CDR3. Here the CDR3 DNA reads TGTGCCAGCAGTGAAGACAGGGCAGGAGGAGAGACCCAGTACTTC. Protein product: CASSEDRAGGETQYF.

The V gene is TRBV21-1, the J gene TRBJ2-7; the table's D call of TRBD1 was not tested on the DNA. TRBV21-1 is listed as a pseudogene. CDR3 length: 12 residues. This CDR3 reads CASTLQGVEQYF. CDR3 nucleotides: TGTGCCAGCACCCTCCAGGGTGTAGAGCAGTACTTC.

The chain couples TRBV6-5 to TRBJ1-1; D might be TRBD1 (6 bases). Trimming stripped 4 bases from V and 3 bases from J, with 15 bases between. Germline V gene lookup returns CDR1 MNHEY and CDR2 SVGAGI. The length of the CDR3 is 15 residues. CDR3 DNA: TGTGCCAGCAGTTCCCCGGGGGGCTTGGACACTGAAGCTTTCTTT. As protein: CASSSPGGLDTEAFF.

There are a few counts of this clone. V usage is TRBV6-1 and J usage is TRBJ2-3; 8 bases align to TRBD2. Germline trimming cut 5 bases from V and 0 bases from J; bases unmatched to any gene: 4. Germline V gene sequence: CDR1 MNHNS, CDR2 SASEGT. The CDR3 has 15 amino acids. The CDR3 reads CASSPGGHSTDTQYF. The CDR3 DNA sequence: TGTGCCAGCAGTCCGGGGGGGCATAGCACAGATACGCAGTATTTT.

This clone was found a few times. CDR3 DNA: TGTGCCAGCAGCCTGACTAGCGGCTACCTCTACGAGCAGTACTTC. This codes for CASSLTSGYLYEQYF. J is TRBJ2-7 and V is TRBV7-2; TRBD2 aligns across 9 bases. V dropped 5 bases and J dropped 3; count of bases not matched to a gene: 8. The CDR3 is 15 amino acids. Germline V gene data show CDR1 as SGHTA and CDR2 as FQGNSA.

V gene TRBV5-1 combines with J gene TRBJ2-5; the match to TRBD2 covers 14 bases. V dropped 3 bases and J dropped 3; count of bases not matched to a gene: 7. The CDR3 covers 17 residues. Germline CDR1 SGHRS, CDR2 YFSETQ. The DNA for the CDR3 is TGCGCCAGCAGCTCGGGACTAGCGGGAGTAGTAGAAGAGACCCAGTACTTC. Amino acid sequence: CASSSGLAGVVEETQYF.

The rearrangement links TRBV6-5 to TRBJ2-1; 7 nucleotides align to TRBD2. Germline V gene lookup returns CDR1 MNHEY and CDR2 SVGAGI. V trimming: 2 bases; J trimming: 7 bases; junction bases outside the gene matches: 8. The CDR3 runs to 15 residues. The CDR3 spells CASSYVAGVGNEQFF. Here the CDR3 DNA reads TGTGCCAGCAGTTACGTCGCGGGAGTGGGTAATGAGCAGTTCTTC.

This chain joins TRBV27 and TRBJ2-5, with a possible D match to TRBD2 (6 bases). The J call may not be correct, given that the DNA end is closer to TRBJ2-7. The CDR3 contains 18 residues. Germline V CDR1 and CDR2: MNHEY, SMNVEV (reference sequence). CDR3: CASSSILLAGTGTYEQYF. The CDR3 DNA follows: TGTGCCAGCAGTTCCATTCTCTTGGCGGGGACGGGGACCTACGAGCAGTACTTC.

The chain carries TRBV5-1 and TRBJ2-3; 7 bases align to TRBD1. The germline V gene encodes CDR1 SGHRS and CDR2 YFSETQ. The V and J ends lost 1 base and 2 bases, in that order; junction bases with no gene match: 7. The CDR3 sequence is 16 residues long. CDR3 amino acids: CASSLTGDQLTDTQYF. The CDR3 nucleotides read TGCGCCAGCAGCTTGACAGGGGACCAACTCACAGATACGCAGTATTTT.

J is TRBJ2-7 and V is TRBV4-1; D is uncertain. Trimming removed 0 bases from V and 3 bases from J, with 12 bases in between. This CDR3 is 15 amino acids long. Germline V CDR1 and CDR2: MGHRA, YSYEKL. CDR3 sequence (DNA): TGCGCCAGCAGCCAAGAGTCGGAAGGCGGCTACGAGCAGTACTTC. Its translation is CASSQESEGGYEQYF.

CDR3 nucleotides: TGTGCCAGCAGCTCCGGGGGAGGGGTTGGGGGCTACACCTTC. Protein product: CASSSGGGVGGYTF. The chain joins TRBV7-2 to TRBJ1-2, with a tentative D call TRBD1 (5 bases). Trimming removed 4 bases at V and 8 bases at J, with 17 bases between. This CDR3 region has 14 residues. Germline CDR1 is SGHTA and CDR2 is FQGNSA.

This chain uses TRBV28 with TRBJ2-7; D perhaps matches TRBD1 (5 bases). Trimming removed 6 bases from V and 3 bases from J, with 15 bases in between. Germline V CDR1 and CDR2: MDHEN, SYDVKM. CDR3 size: 14 residues. CDR3 bases: TGTGCCAGCAGCCCACGACAGAAACACTACGAGCAGTACTTC. The encoded protein is CASSPRQKHYEQYF.

A single count supports this clone. The chain recombines TRBV27 with TRBJ2-7, with 10 nucleotides matching TRBD2. V gave up 4 bases and J gave up 2 bases; unmatched junction bases: 5. Germline V gene lookup returns CDR1 MNHEY and CDR2 SMNVEV (reference sequence). CDR3 size: 15 residues. CDR3 protein: CASSYQAGGAYEQYF. The CDR3 coding sequence is TGTGCCAGCAGTTACCAAGCGGGGGGGGCCTACGAGCAGTACTTC.

The chain joins TRBV5-6 to TRBJ2-7; 9 positions agree with TRBD1. V was pared by 2 bases and J by 5 bases, with 2 bases of the junction left unmatched. Germline CDR1 reads SGHDT; CDR2 reads YYEEEE. The CDR3 has 13 residues. CDR3 sequence: CASSLQGANEQYF. The CDR3 DNA reads as TGTGCCAGCAGCTTACAGGGGGCGAACGAGCAGTACTTC.

The gene calls are TRBV5-1 and TRBJ2-5; TRBD2 aligns across 13 bases. The ends lost 1 base at V and 5 bases at J; junction bases unmatched: 2. This CDR3 comprises 15 residues. Germline lookup yields CDR1 SGHRS and CDR2 YFSETQ. The CDR3 DNA reads TGCGCCAGCAGCTTGACTAGCGGGGGGGTGGAGACCCAGTACTTC. This codes for CASSLTSGGVETQYF.

This clone was counted a few times. Other DNA sequences from this sample encode an identical CDR3 as well. This chain connects TRBV27 to TRBJ1-2; D gene ambiguous. The CDR3 consists of 13 residues. Trimming shortened V by 0 bases and J by 6 bases, and 8 bases separated the two germline ends. Per the germline V gene, CDR1 is MNHEY and CDR2 is SMNVEV (reference sequence). This CDR3 reads CASSLSRGNGYTF. The DNA for the CDR3 is TGTGCCAGCAGTTTATCTCGAGGGAATGGCTACACCTTC.

The rearrangement links TRBV7-9 to TRBJ2-1; no definite D call. The CDR3 has 17 amino acids. Trimming took off 0 bases at V and 3 bases at J, with 15 bases between the two ends. Germline V gene data show CDR1 as SEHNR and CDR2 as FQNEAQ (reference sequence). The CDR3 DNA reads as TGTGCCAGCAGCTTAGCCCTGTTAGACTTAGGCTACAATGAGCAGTTCTTC. Translating it yields CASSLALLDLGYNEQFF. Looking up the rest from reference TRBV7-9 and TRBJ2-1 gives the full variable domain: DTGVSQNPRHKITKRGQNVTFRCDPISEHNRLYWYRQTLGQGPEFLTYFQNEAQLEKSRLLSDRFSAERPKGSFSTLEIQRTEQGDSAMYLCASSLALLDLGYNEQFFGPGTRLTVL.